These 3 T cell receptor beta chains originate from one sample sequenced in a study of glioma-infiltrating T cells. Amplification of TCR alpha and beta CDR3 regions from RNA used iRepertoire nested multiplex PCR. TCRdb re-derived calls from the multiplex PCR reads in MiXCR, one entry per CDR3 protein. This table has 100,000 to 150,000 distinct CDR3 sequences, around 25% appearing once. Sequencing was carried out using glioma tissue, nonneoplastic brain tissue, or PBMCs (not recorded which). The receptors were gathered from a human donor with low-grade glioma or glioblastoma, undergoing nonglioma brain surgery, or in good health (not recorded which).

The sample holds many counts of this clonotype. V usage is TRBV20-1 and J usage is TRBJ1-5; 7 bases are a match to TRBD1. CDR1 is DFQATT, CDR2 SNEGSKA, per germline (reference sequence). The CDR3 is made up of 13 amino acids. V shed 5 bases, J shed 3 bases, and the junction held 4 bases outside the gene matches. CDR3 protein: CSARDSNNQPQHF. The CDR3 coding sequence is TGCAGTGCTCGGGACAGCAACAATCAGCCCCAGCATTTT.

This clonotype turned up a few times. V usage is TRBV20-1 and J usage is TRBJ1-5; D gene ambiguous. Trimming took 6 bases from V and 4 from J, leaving 13 bases between them. The CDR3 length is 13 residues. The germline V gene has CDR1 DFQATT and CDR2 SNEGSKA (reference sequence). The CDR3 bases are TGCAGTGCCCACGCCGGCCCTAATCAGCCCCAGCATTTT. This translates into CSAHAGPNQPQHF.

This clonotype was observed many times. The CDR3 is CASRVGANSPLHF. The CDR3 DNA reads TGTGCCAGTAGGGTGGGGGCTAATTCACCCCTCCACTTT. This sequence joins TRBV25-1 and TRBJ1-6; D might be TRBD1 (6 bases). Germline assignment: CDR1 MGHDK and CDR2 SYGVNS. Trimming stripped 9 bases from V and 6 bases from J, with 12 bases between. The length of the CDR3 is 13 residues. The full variable domain, in which reference TRBV25-1 and TRBJ1-6 provide the parts outside the CDR3, is EADIYQTPRYLVIGTGKKITLECSQTMGHDKMYWYQQDPGMELHLIHYSYGVNSTEKGDLSSESTVSRIRTEHFPLTLESARPSHTSQYLCASRVGANSPLHFGNGTRLTVT.